These 21 T cell receptor beta chains originate from one sample sequenced in a study of regulatory T cells in long-lasting Graves disease. iRepertoire HTBI primers and Arm-PCR of CDR3 regions built TCR beta libraries. TCRdb called the multiplex PCR reads again in MiXCR, with one record for every CDR3 protein. The repertoire holds a few hundred thousand distinct CDR3 sequences, around a quarter seen once, with approximately 26% in the top ten. Specified time point: persistent/refractory GD, antithyroid drugs over 5 years with positive TRAb. Making the TCR library involved RNA that had been extracted from PBMCs. The sequencing here drew on peripheral blood mononuclear cells (PBMCs), taken when the disease was refractory, from a patient treated with antithyroid drugs. These receptors were collected from a female donor with Graves disease.

The genes are TRBV30 and TRBJ2-5, with 7 bases fitting TRBD1. J gave up 5 bases and V 0 bases, and 6 bases lay outside the gene matches. The length of the CDR3 is 14 residues. Germline CDR1 is GTSNPN and CDR2 is SVGIG (reference sequence). CDR3 nucleotides: TGTGCCTGGAGTGTACAGGGGAAGCAGGAGACCCAGTACTTC. It translates to CAWSVQGKQETQYF.

Notes on this clonotype: This clone may be a read error of a much larger clone one base away. The CDR3 does not close with the conserved phenylalanine or tryptophan, likely indicating a read error. The gene calls are TRBV28 and TRBJ2-7; no clear D gene. Trimming removed 5 bases at V and 0 bases at J, with 5 bases between. This CDR3 contains 12 residues. Per germline, CDR1 MDHEN and CDR2 SYDVKM. DNA of the CDR3: TGTGCCAGCAGTATGAGCTCCTACGAGCAGTACCTC. It is translated as CASSMSSYEQYL.

This clonotype was found a few times. CDR3 sequence: CASSLEVGSSYNEQFF. In DNA form, the CDR3 reads TGTGCCAGCAGCTTAGAGGTCGGAAGCTCCTACAATGAGCAGTTCTTC. V is TRBV7-6 and J is TRBJ2-1; no clear D gene. This CDR3 is built from 16 residues. The V and J ends lost 1 base and 0 bases respectively, with 10 bases between them. CDR1 is SGHVS, CDR2 FNYEAQ, per germline.

V and J are TRBV10-3 and TRBJ1-5; D not certain. There are 13 residues in the CDR3. Germline V gives CDR1 ENHRY, CDR2 SYGVKD. V dropped 3 bases and J dropped 6 bases, with 9 bases sitting between them. CDR3 DNA: TGTGCCATCAGTGACACCTGGGTTCAGCCCCAGCATTTT. This codes for CAISDTWVQPQHF.

The V call is TRBV27, the J call TRBJ2-6; tentatively, D is TRBD2 (6 bases). The V gene lost 8 bases and the J gene lost 6 bases, with 17 bases spanning the gap. Per germline, CDR1 MNHEY and CDR2 SMNVEV (reference sequence). The CDR3 runs 15 residues. The CDR3 protein is CASGSIGGVANVLTF. CDR3 DNA: TGTGCCAGCGGTTCTATCGGGGGAGTGGCCAACGTCCTGACTTTC.

This clonotype was counted at least ten times. This chain connects TRBV20-1 to TRBJ1-1; TRBD1 matches at 10 bases. V shed 0 bases, J shed 3 bases, and the junction held 4 bases outside the gene matches. CDR1 DFQATT and CDR2 SNEGSKA come from the germline V gene (reference sequence). This CDR3 is 15 amino acids long. CDR3 coding DNA: TGCAGTGCTAGAGATGTGACAGGGGGCGACACTGAAGCTTTCTTT. This translates into CSARDVTGGDTEAFF.

The chain couples TRBV18 to TRBJ1-5, with D tentatively TRBD1 (5 bases). This CDR3 is 15 amino acids long. Germline V gene sequence: CDR1 KGHSH, CDR2 LQKENI. Trimming pared 6 bases from V and 6 bases from J, leaving 18 bases between. In nucleotides, the CDR3 is TGTGCCAGCTCTCCCGCCAGGGTAGTTGGTCAGCCCCAGCATTTT. Encoded protein: CASSPARVVGQPQHF.

The rearrangement links TRBV14 to TRBJ2-7; D possibly matches TRBD1 or TRBD2 (5 bases each). Trimming took 2 bases from V and 7 from J, leaving 15 bases between them. Germline assignment: CDR1 SGHDN and CDR2 FVKESK. CDR3 length: 14 amino acids. CDR3 sequence (DNA): TGTGCCAGCAGCCAATCGGGGCTGGATCCGGAGCAGTACTTC. This translates into CASSQSGLDPEQYF.

The chain uses TRBV19 and TRBJ1-1; 11 positions agree with TRBD1. CDR1 and CDR2 from the germline V gene are LNHDA and SQIVND (reference sequence). The CDR3 is 16 residues long. J lost 4 bases, V lost 0 bases, and 4 bases had no gene match. CDR3 nucleotide sequence: TGTGCCAGTAGTATAGATGGGGGACAGGGGGGCACTGAAGCTTTCTTT. Translation: CASSIDGGQGGTEAFF. Filled out from reference TRBV19 and TRBJ1-1, the complete variable domain reads DGGITQSPKYLFRKEGQNVTLSCEQNLNHDAMYWYRQDPGQGLRLIYYSQIVNDFQKGDIAEGYSVSREKKESFPLTVTSAQKNPTAFYLCASSIDGGQGGTEAFFGQGTRLTVV.

This clonotype was detected many times. The chain joins TRBV30 to TRBJ1-6; the D is unclear. This CDR3 spans 14 amino acids. Germline V gene data show CDR1 as GTSNPN and CDR2 as SVGIG (reference sequence). The V gene lost 0 bases and the J gene lost 6 bases, with 9 bases spanning the gap. DNA of the CDR3: TGTGCCTGGAGTGTGGGAGGCTCTAATTCACCCCTCCACTTT. Translated: CAWSVGGSNSPLHF.

This clonotype has a handful of counts. The chain couples TRBV24-1 to TRBJ2-7; 8 positions agree with TRBD1. The CDR3 consists of 13 residues. The V segment lost 4 bases and the J segment 6 bases; nucleotides outside the gene matches: 4. Germline V gene sequence: CDR1 KGHDR, CDR2 SFDVKD. The CDR3 nucleotides are TGTGCCACCAGTGAGGGACAGGACTTCGAGCAGTACTTC. Protein product: CATSEGQDFEQYF.

The chain recombines TRBV27 with TRBJ1-5; D not certain. The CDR3 spans 15 residues. V dropped 5 bases and J dropped 2 bases, with 13 bases sitting between them. Germline V gene lookup returns CDR1 MNHEY and CDR2 SMNVEV (reference sequence). This CDR3 reads CASSGWGGGNQPQHF. The CDR3 DNA sequence: TGTGCCAGCAGTGGATGGGGAGGAGGCAATCAGCCCCAGCATTTT.

The V gene is TRBV6-1, the J gene TRBJ2-7; 9 nucleotides match TRBD2. The trim removed 6 bases at V and 0 bases at J, leaving 3 bases unmatched. Germline CDR1 reads MNHNS; CDR2 reads SASEGT. The CDR3 sequence is 14 residues long. The CDR3 loop is CASRSGRSSYEQYF. In DNA, the CDR3 is TGTGCCAGCAGGAGCGGGAGGAGCTCCTACGAGCAGTACTTC.

The chain links TRBV6-1 to TRBJ2-7, with D uncertain. The CDR3 runs to 13 residues. Trimming left V 0 bases short and J 6 bases short, with 9 bases between. Germline V lookup: CDR1 MNHNS, CDR2 SASEGT. The CDR3 DNA follows: TGTGCCAGCAGTGAAGCGTCACCCATCGAGCAGTACTTC. Its protein is CASSEASPIEQYF.

In this sample, this clonotype turned up a few times. For the CDR3, the DNA is TGTGCCAGCCGGGGGGGGACAGGGGGCGACTATGGCTACACCTTC. Translating gives CASRGGTGGDYGYTF. The chain links TRBV2 to TRBJ1-2; the match to TRBD1 covers 12 bases. Germline loops: CDR1 SNHLY, CDR2 FYNNEI. Unmatched junction bases numbered 7, after V lost 8 bases and J lost 3 bases. The CDR3 is 15 amino acids. Filled out from reference TRBV2 and TRBJ1-2, the complete variable domain reads EPEVTQTPSHQVTQMGQEVILRCVPISNHLYFYWYRQILGQKVEFLVSFYNNEISEKSEIFDDQFSVERPDGSNFTLKIRSTKLEDSAMYFCASRGGTGGDYGYTFGSGTRLTVV.

This clonotype was seen more than once but under ten times. The rearrangement links TRBV29-1 to TRBJ1-5, with D possibly matching TRBD1 (5 bases). V was cut by 4 bases and J by 0 bases, with 16 bases left in between. Germline CDR1 reads SQVTM; CDR2 reads ANQGSEA. The CDR3 has 16 residues. The CDR3 sequence is CSVAVNGAGSNQPQHF. The CDR3 region has the DNA TGCAGCGTTGCTGTCAATGGGGCGGGTAGCAATCAGCCCCAGCATTTT.

In its sample, this clonotype was seen many times. The chain uses TRBV2 and TRBJ2-1; D is uncertain. The CDR3 is 13 amino acids. The V end lost 6 bases, the J end lost 14 bases, and 20 bases lay between the germline ends. CDR1 is SNHLY and CDR2 is FYNNEI in the germline V gene. In DNA, the CDR3 is TGTGCCAGCAGCCCCAGTCTTGCTGGAGAAGAGTTCTTC. This sequence encodes CASSPSLAGEEFF.

This chain links TRBV7-6 with TRBJ1-4, with D tentatively TRBD1 (5 bases). Trimming took off 5 bases at V and 7 bases at J, with 20 bases between the two ends. CDR1 and CDR2 from the germline V gene are SGHVS and FNYEAQ. This CDR3 is built from 16 residues. The CDR3 DNA sequence: TGTGCCAGCAGCCAGCGACCCCATGGGGCGAGTGAAAAACTGTTTTTT. Protein product: CASSQRPHGASEKLFF.

This clonotype was observed a few times. The chain carries TRBV19 and TRBJ2-5; the D gene is possibly TRBD1 (6 bases). The CDR3 is 13 residues long. Looked up from germline, CDR1 is LNHDA and CDR2 is SQIVND (reference sequence). V lost 5 bases to trimming and J lost 13 bases, with 20 bases between them. The CDR3 DNA follows: TGTGCCAGTAGTGTACCGGGACAACCTAAACTGTACTTC. Its translation: CASSVPGQPKLYF.

This clonotype was observed many times. The chain links TRBV28 to TRBJ1-5; D is perhaps TRBD1 (6 bases). Between the trimmed V and J ends, which lost 1 base and 0 bases, there was a span of 10 bases. From germline, CDR1 is MDHEN and CDR2 SYDVKM. The CDR3 runs 16 residues. The CDR3 bases are TGTGCCAGCAGTTTATTACAGGGCCTTAGCAATCAGCCCCAGCATTTT. Residues: CASSLLQGLSNQPQHF.

The chain uses TRBV20-1 and TRBJ1-4, with 7 bases fitting TRBD1. With V trimmed by 5 bases and J by 5 bases, 8 bases remained unmatched. CDR1 is DFQATT, CDR2 SNEGSKA, per germline (reference sequence). The CDR3 has 14 amino acids. This CDR3 reads CSAGQDRMNEKLFF. The DNA of the CDR3 is TGCAGTGCTGGACAGGACAGGATGAATGAAAAACTGTTTTTT.